Below are 19 T cell receptor beta chains sequenced from a single sample in a study of T cell responses to AZD1222 COVID-19 vaccine. TCRdb's table, derived via immunoSEQ multiplex PCR, lists solely in-frame clones and lacks some. Of about 110,000 clones listed, roughly 92% are singletons. Material: peripheral blood, obtained 28 days after the second AZD1222 dose. The receptors originated from an adult who received the AZD1222 COVID-19 vaccine.

This sequence joins TRBV3-1 (or the pseudogene TRBV3-2) and TRBJ2-7, with a weak D call TRBD2 (5 bases). Germline loops: CDR1 LGHDT, CDR2 YNNKEL (reference sequence). Trimming left V 2 bases short and J 0 bases short, with 20 bases between. There are 18 residues in the CDR3. The CDR3, as DNA: TGTGCCAGCAGCCAAACAAGAAGCTACGGGATTTCCTCCTACGAGCAGTACTTC. Translated, it gives CASSQTRSYGISSYEQYF.

The genes are TRBV6-5 and TRBJ2-2; tentatively, D is TRBD1 or TRBD2 (5 bases each). Per the germline V gene, CDR1 is MNHEY and CDR2 is SVGAGI. This CDR3 spans 16 amino acids. V was cut by 0 bases and J by 0 bases, with 8 bases left in between. CDR3 sequence (DNA): TGTGCCAGCAGTTACTCGATGGGGGCGAACACCGGGGAGCTGTTTTTT. Protein: CASSYSMGANTGELFF.

This clone was counted once. This rearrangement joins TRBV11-3 to TRBJ2-7, with D tentatively TRBD2 (5 bases). CDR1 and CDR2 (germline): SGHNT, YENEEA. This CDR3 contains 13 residues. Trimming stripped 1 base from V and 3 bases from J, with 7 bases between. CDR3 sequence: CASSLGAGYEQYF. The CDR3 nucleotides read TGTGCCAGCAGCTTAGGGGCGGGCTACGAGCAGTACTTC.

The rearrangement joins TRBV3-1 (or the pseudogene TRBV3-2) to TRBJ2-2; no definite D call. Germline lookup yields CDR1 LGHDT and CDR2 YNNKEL (reference sequence). Trimming stripped 4 bases from V and 4 bases from J, with 13 bases between. This CDR3 contains 15 residues. The CDR3 here is CASSPPAGGTGELFF. CDR3 sequence (DNA): TGTGCCAGCAGCCCCCCGGCAGGTGGCACCGGGGAGCTGTTTTTT.

This clone has a single count. The V gene is TRBV7-9, the J gene TRBJ1-2, with 7 bases matching TRBD1. Trimming at V came to 8 bases and at J to 0 bases, leaving 3 bases not matched to a gene. The germline V gene encodes CDR1 SEHNR and CDR2 FQNEAQ (reference sequence). The CDR3 runs 13 residues. CDR3 region: CASGQGANYGYTF. The DNA for the CDR3 is TGTGCCAGCGGGCAGGGGGCTAACTATGGCTACACCTTC.

V and J are TRBV5-1 and TRBJ1-6; D gene unclear. Germline CDR1 is SGHRS and CDR2 is YFSETQ. CDR3 size: 14 residues. The ends were cut back, 5 bases at V and 7 bases at J, with 13 bases in the middle. The CDR3 bases are TGCGCCAGCAGTTCCCAGGCGGGAAATTCACCCCTCCACTTT. Translated, it gives CASSSQAGNSPLHF.

The chain has TRBV2 and TRBJ2-1; possibly TRBD1 or TRBD2 for D (5 bases each). Germline V lookup: CDR1 SNHLY, CDR2 FYNNEI. V was cut by 11 bases and J by 5 bases, with 25 bases left in between. The CDR3 is 16 residues long. The CDR3: CAPRSGFLGENNEQFF. CDR3 DNA sequence: TGTGCCCCTCGGTCGGGTTTTCTGGGGGAAAACAATGAGCAGTTCTTC. Full variable domain (missing parts from reference TRBV2 and TRBJ2-1): EPEVTQTPSHQVTQMGQEVILRCVPISNHLYFYWYRQILGQKVEFLVSFYNNEISEKSEIFDDQFSVERPDGSNFTLKIRSTKLEDSAMYFCAPRSGFLGENNEQFFGPGTRLTVL.

The V gene is TRBV2, the J gene TRBJ2-2; the match to TRBD2 covers 13 bases. The CDR3 loop spans 17 amino acids. With 6 bases clipped from V and 6 bases from J, the junction kept 10 bases outside the gene matches. Germline CDR1 reads SNHLY; CDR2 reads FYNNEI. In DNA form, the CDR3 reads TGTGCCAGCAGAGCGGGACTAGCGGGGCTAACGGCCGGGGAGCTGTTTTTT. Residues: CASRAGLAGLTAGELFF. The whole variable domain, filled in from reference TRBV2 and TRBJ2-2, reads EPEVTQTPSHQVTQMGQEVILRCVPISNHLYFYWYRQILGQKVEFLVSFYNNEISEKSEIFDDQFSVERPDGSNFTLKIRSTKLEDSAMYFCASRAGLAGLTAGELFFGEGSRLTVL.

The gene calls are TRBV3-1 (or the pseudogene TRBV3-2) and TRBJ2-3; unclear D gene. Germline V gives CDR1 LGHDT, CDR2 YNNKEL (reference sequence). The V end lost 4 bases, the J end lost 2 bases, and 7 bases lay between the germline ends. The CDR3 loop spans 13 amino acids. CDR3 loop: CASSRGITDTQYF. CDR3 coding DNA: TGTGCCAGCAGCCGGGGTATCACAGATACGCAGTATTTT.

DNA of the CDR3: TGCGCCAGCAGCCGAAACACTGAAGCTTTCTTT. Amino acids: CASSRNTEAFF. The chain links TRBV4-3 to TRBJ1-1; D not certain. The V gene lost 4 bases and the J gene lost 2 bases, with 2 bases spanning the gap. CDR3 length equals 11 residues. Germline CDR1 and CDR2: LGHNA and YSLEER.

This clone was picked up a small number of times. The gene calls are TRBV11-3 and TRBJ2-5, with 9 bases aligning to TRBD1. With V trimmed by 4 bases and J by 4 bases, 7 bases remained unmatched. CDR3 length: 15 amino acids. In germline, CDR1 is SGHNT, CDR2 YENEEA. Here the CDR3 DNA reads TGTGCCAGCAGCTCCGGGACAGGGAGAGGAGAGACCCAGTACTTC. Translated: CASSSGTGRGETQYF.

The chain recombines TRBV25-1 with TRBJ1-2; D might be TRBD1 (6 bases). The V and J ends lost 3 bases and 0 bases respectively, with 14 bases between them. This CDR3 contains 16 residues. Germline CDR1 is MGHDK and CDR2 is SYGVNS. Written as DNA, the CDR3 is TGTGCCAGCAGTGATGCGAGGACAGCAGCTAACTATGGCTACACCTTC. Encoded protein: CASSDARTAANYGYTF.

V is TRBV7-2 and J is TRBJ1-2, with unresolved D. Trimming left V 1 base short and J 4 bases short, with 13 bases between. Looked up from germline, CDR1 is SGHTA and CDR2 is FQGNSA. This CDR3 spans 15 amino acids. CDR3 sequence: CASSLGARTTYGYTF. The CDR3 nucleotides read TGTGCCAGCAGCTTAGGGGCACGGACTACCTATGGCTACACCTTC.

This rearrangement joins TRBV7-9 to TRBJ2-7, with a possible D match to TRBD1 (5 bases). CDR3 length: 14 residues. In germline, CDR1 is SEHNR, CDR2 FQNEAQ (reference sequence). Trimming stripped 1 base from V and 3 bases from J, with 10 bases between. CDR3 in DNA: TGTGCCAGCAGCTTAGAGGGGTCCAGCTACGAGCAGTACTTC. This gives the protein CASSLEGSSYEQYF.

The chain is built from TRBV30 and TRBJ2-7; TRBD1 is a possible D gene (6 bases). Germline-derived CDR1 and CDR2 are GTSNPN and SVGIG (reference sequence). Trimming removed 5 bases at V and 1 base at J, with 18 bases between. CDR3 length equals 15 residues. The DNA of the CDR3 is TGTGCCTGGGTTAACGGGGCAGGGGAATCCTACGAGCAGTACTTC. Protein sequence: CAWVNGAGESYEQYF.

The chain couples TRBV5-6 to TRBJ2-3; D not certain. This CDR3 comprises 13 residues. V was pared by 3 bases and J by 4 bases, with 9 bases between. CDR1 is SGHDT, CDR2 YYEEEE, per germline. CDR3 residues: CASSYPEADTQYF. For the CDR3, the DNA is TGTGCCAGCAGCTACCCGGAAGCAGATACGCAGTATTTT.

The V and J genes are TRBV6-5 and TRBJ1-5; D is uncertain. Germline V gene sequence: CDR1 MNHEY, CDR2 SVGAGI. Trimming shortened V by 5 bases and J by 0 bases, and 11 bases separated the two germline ends. The CDR3 loop spans 15 amino acids. The CDR3 DNA reads TGTGCCAGCAGTCTACTGGTGTATAGCAATCAGCCCCAGCATTTT. Amino acids: CASSLLVYSNQPQHF.

The chain combines TRBV6-5 with TRBJ2-1; D call uncertain. Germline loops: CDR1 MNHEY, CDR2 SVGAGI. This CDR3 has 10 residues. Trimming took off 8 bases at V and 12 bases at J, with 11 bases between the two ends. CDR3 DNA sequence: TGTGCCAGCGCCCGTCCGAGGCAGTTCTTC. The encoded protein is CASARPRQFF.

The chain links TRBV19 to TRBJ2-2, with D perhaps assigned TRBD1 or TRBD2 (5 bases each). The V gene lost 6 bases and the J gene lost 4 bases, with 15 bases spanning the gap. From germline, CDR1 is LNHDA and CDR2 SQIVND (reference sequence). The CDR3 spans 15 residues. CDR3 residues: CASSGVWGRTGELFF. DNA for the CDR3: TGTGCCAGTAGCGGGGTATGGGGCCGCACCGGGGAGCTGTTTTTT.